The 32 T cell receptor beta chains below come from one sample, sequenced in a study of cytomegalovirus exposure and HLA in healthy donors. PCR was performed using 60 Vbeta and 13 Jbeta primers. The method was immunoSEQ multiplex PCR; TCRdb's version includes in-frame clones alone and lacks a portion of them. The table shows about 200,000 clones, with more than 60% occurring only once. Sequenced material: PBMCs. The receptors come from a girl aged 2 to 9 in good health and CMV-seronegative.

The chain uses TRBV7-9 and TRBJ2-2, with TRBD2 matching over 7 bases. The germline V gene has CDR1 SEHNR and CDR2 FQNEAQ (reference sequence). V was clipped by 3 bases and J by 7 bases; unmatched bases: 2. This CDR3 has 13 amino acids. The CDR3 DNA follows: TGTGCCAGCAGCTTCCCTAGCGGCGGGGAGCTGTTTTTT. Translated: CASSFPSGGELFF.

The chain links TRBV2 to TRBJ2-7; weak D call: TRBD2 (5 bases). In germline, CDR1 is SNHLY, CDR2 FYNNEI. CDR3 length: 13 residues. Trimming pared 3 bases from V and 6 bases from J, leaving 12 bases between. Written as DNA, the CDR3 is TGTGCCAGCAGTGACGACGGGGTAAGCGAGCAGTACTTC. Translation gives CASSDDGVSEQYF. The whole variable domain, filled in from reference TRBV2 and TRBJ2-7, reads EPEVTQTPSHQVTQMGQEVILRCVPISNHLYFYWYRQILGQKVEFLVSFYNNEISEKSEIFDDQFSVERPDGSNFTLKIRSTKLEDSAMYFCASSDDGVSEQYFGPGTRLTVT.

In nucleotides, the CDR3 is TGTGCCAGCAGCCTCGCCCTAGACAGGGACACATTCCTCTACGAGCAGTACTTC. This sequence encodes CASSLALDRDTFLYEQYF. The chain recombines TRBV4-2 with TRBJ2-7, with TRBD1 matching over 7 bases. The V segment lost 4 bases and the J segment 3 bases; nucleotides outside the gene matches: 18. The CDR3 is 18 amino acids. CDR1 and CDR2 (germline): LGHNA, YNFKEQ.

V is TRBV6-5 and J is TRBJ1-1, with 9 nucleotides matching TRBD1. V was pared by 0 bases and J by 5 bases, with 7 bases of the junction left unmatched. The CDR3 covers 16 residues. Germline lookup yields CDR1 MNHEY and CDR2 SVGAGI. DNA for the CDR3: TGTGCCAGCAGTTACTCGTTGAGGACAGGGGTGACTGAAGCTTTCTTT. It yields the protein CASSYSLRTGVTEAFF.

V usage is TRBV6-6 and J usage is TRBJ2-7; D is perhaps TRBD1 (5 bases). This CDR3 is built from 13 residues. Germline loops: CDR1 MNHNY, CDR2 SVGAGI (reference sequence). Deletions cut 5 bases from V and 6 bases from J, with 14 bases between. For the CDR3, the DNA is TGTGCCAGCAGTCGTCAAGGGGCCGGCGAGCAGTACTTC. This sequence encodes CASSRQGAGEQYF.

The chain is built from TRBV29-1 and TRBJ2-1; weak D call: TRBD1 (6 bases). Germline V gives CDR1 SQVTM, CDR2 ANQGSEA. Trimming left V 4 bases short and J 6 bases short, with 13 bases between. The CDR3 extends over 13 amino acids. CDR3 coding DNA: TGCAGCGTTGCACAGGGTACAAGCAATGAGCAGTTCTTC. Translated: CSVAQGTSNEQFF.

The chain recombines TRBV9 with TRBJ2-2; tentative D call: TRBD1 (7 bases). Germline V gene data show CDR1 as SGDLS and CDR2 as YYNGEE. The CDR3 is 14 residues long. V lost 6 bases and J 7 bases, leaving 16 bases between the germline ends. The CDR3 DNA reads TGTGCCAGCAACAAACAGGGGCGGGGCGGGGAGCTGTTTTTT. Its translation: CASNKQGRGGELFF.

This clone has a single count. This chain links TRBV6-6 with TRBJ1-2, with TRBD1 matching 8 bases. J gave up 8 bases and V 6 bases, and 8 bases lay outside the gene matches. There are 13 residues in the CDR3. Germline CDR1 MNHNY, CDR2 SVGAGI (reference sequence). The CDR3 protein is CASSLDRVEGYTF. CDR3 nucleotide sequence: TGTGCCAGCAGCCTGGACAGGGTCGAGGGCTACACCTTC.

In this sample, this clone turned up a few times. The V call is TRBV19, the J call TRBJ1-3, with 9 bases matching TRBD1. The CDR3 extends over 14 amino acids. With V trimmed by 6 bases and J by 3 bases, 3 bases remained unmatched. Per germline, CDR1 LNHDA and CDR2 SQIVND (reference sequence). CDR3 nucleotides: TGTGCCAGTAGCGACAGGGGGTTTGGAAACACCATATATTTT. Translation gives CASSDRGFGNTIYF.

This rearrangement joins TRBV29-1 to TRBJ1-1; no clear D gene. The germline V gene has CDR1 SQVTM and CDR2 ANQGSEA. The CDR3 loop spans 14 amino acids. V was cut by 3 bases and J by 1 base, with 12 bases left in between. The CDR3 protein is CSVERAGRNTEAFF. In DNA, the CDR3 is TGCAGCGTTGAGAGGGCTGGACGGAACACTGAAGCTTTCTTT.

The CDR3 is CASSQDGAEQYF. In DNA, the CDR3 is TGTGCCAGCAGCCAAGATGGGGCCGAGCAGTACTTC. The chain employs TRBV4-2 and TRBJ2-7; D might be TRBD1 (5 bases). Germline V gene sequence: CDR1 LGHNA, CDR2 YNFKEQ. The CDR3 is 12 amino acids. V lost 0 bases to trimming and J lost 6 bases, with 6 bases between them.

V and J are TRBV1 and TRBJ1-3; the table's TRBD1 call for D was not verified on the DNA. TRBV1 is given as a pseudogene. The CDR3 sequence is 13 residues long. This CDR3 is CTSSQDRGDTIYF. As DNA, the CDR3 is TGCACCAGCAGCCAGGACAGGGGTGACACCATATATTTT.

The rearrangement joins TRBV19 to TRBJ2-5, with 13 bases fitting TRBD2. Germline assignment: CDR1 LNHDA and CDR2 SQIVND (reference sequence). Trimming removed 1 base from V and 4 bases from J; junction bases left unmatched: 6. The CDR3 totals 17 residues. CDR3 in amino acids: CASSIVFTSGGAETQYF. In DNA, the CDR3 is TGTGCCAGTAGTATAGTATTCACTAGCGGGGGGGCAGAGACCCAGTACTTC.

The V call is TRBV25-1, the J call TRBJ2-5, with 12 bases matching TRBD2. The DNA end is a closer match to TRBJ2-7, so the J assignment may be wrong. Germline CDR1 reads MGHDK; CDR2 reads SYGVNS. This CDR3 has 17 amino acids. The CDR3 DNA reads as TGTGCCAGCAGTGAACGAGACGGACTAGCGGGGCCATACGAGCAGTACTTC. Translating it yields CASSERDGLAGPYEQYF.

The chain joins TRBV5-1 to TRBJ2-5; 9 nucleotides agree with TRBD1. Germline V lookup: CDR1 SGHRS, CDR2 YFSETQ. CDR3 length: 16 residues. Trimming cost V 1 base and J 5 bases; bases outside gene matches: 9. Written as DNA, the CDR3 is TGCGCCAGCAGCTTGTTAGGGACAGGGCCGGGGGAGACCCAGTACTTC. Encoded protein: CASSLLGTGPGETQYF.

The gene calls are TRBV23-1 and TRBJ1-1; 11 bases map to TRBD1. TRBV23-1 qualifies as an ORF whose function is uncertain. V lost 6 bases and J lost 3; bases outside the gene matches: 3. The CDR3 totals 14 residues. The CDR3 sequence is CASSRGQGDTEAFF. The DNA of the CDR3 is TGCGCCAGCAGCCGGGGACAGGGGGACACTGAAGCTTTCTTT.

The CDR3 loop is CASSLARQFYEQYF. The CDR3 nucleotides read TGTGCCAGCAGCTTAGCGAGACAGTTCTACGAGCAGTACTTC. The chain employs TRBV7-2 and TRBJ2-7; perhaps TRBD1 as D (5 bases). Between the trimmed V and J ends, which lost 0 bases and 3 bases, there was a span of 9 bases. There are 14 residues in the CDR3. Germline CDR1 reads SGHTA; CDR2 reads FQGNSA. The whole variable domain, filled in from reference TRBV7-2 and TRBJ2-7, reads GAGVSQSPSNKVTEKGKDVELRCDPISGHTALYWYRQSLGQGLEFLIYFQGNSAPDKSGLPSDRFSAERTGGSVSTLTIQRTQQEDSAVYLCASSLARQFYEQYFGPGTRLTVT.

Here the CDR3 reads CASSVRSTGQGAKQPQHF. CDR3 sequence (DNA): TGTGCCAGCAGCGTACGATCTACGGGACAGGGGGCTAAACAGCCCCAGCATTTT. V is TRBV9 and J is TRBJ1-5; 12 nucleotides agree with TRBD1. Germline V gene lookup returns CDR1 SGDLS and CDR2 YYNGEE. J gave up 7 bases and V 1 base, and 12 bases lay outside the gene matches. The CDR3 extends over 18 amino acids.

The chain links TRBV4-1 to TRBJ2-3, with D tentatively TRBD2 (5 bases). Trimming removed 0 bases at V and 4 bases at J, with 8 bases between. Germline V gives CDR1 MGHRA, CDR2 YSYEKL. The length of the CDR3 is 14 residues. The CDR3, as DNA: TGCGCCAGCAGCCAAGAATTGGGAGCAGATACGCAGTATTTT. It codes for CASSQELGADTQYF.

The J gene is TRBJ2-1, the V gene TRBV4-1; D perhaps matches TRBD2 (7 bases). This CDR3 is 13 amino acids long. CDR1 is MGHRA and CDR2 is YSYEKL in the germline V gene. Between the trimmed V and J ends, which lost 4 bases and 9 bases, there was a span of 13 bases. CDR3 sequence: CASSPGGRPEQFF. CDR3 nucleotides: TGCGCCAGCAGCCCGGGGGGCCGGCCTGAGCAGTTCTTC.

This chain joins TRBV29-1 and TRBJ2-5; D might be TRBD2 (6 bases). With 4 bases removed from V and 5 bases from J, the gap between germline ends came to 11 bases. The CDR3 has 12 amino acids. Germline V CDR1 and CDR2: SQVTM, ANQGSEA. The CDR3: CSVVAGSETQYF. The CDR3 bases are TGCAGCGTTGTTGCGGGATCGGAGACCCAGTACTTC.

The chain carries TRBV19 and TRBJ2-7, with 9 bases aligning to TRBD2. CDR1 and CDR2 from the germline V gene are LNHDA and SQIVND (reference sequence). CDR3 length: 16 amino acids. The junction had 9 bases not matched to a gene; V was cut back by 3 bases and J by 3 bases. CDR3 sequence (DNA): TGTGCCAGTAGTATTATGGGGCTAGCGGGAAGCTACGAGCAGTACTTC. It translates to CASSIMGLAGSYEQYF.

The chain uses TRBV7-9 and TRBJ2-5, with D maybe TRBD1 (5 bases). Trimming left V 8 bases short and J 1 base short, with 20 bases between. This CDR3 contains 16 residues. Germline V gene data show CDR1 as SEHNR and CDR2 as FQNEAQ (reference sequence). DNA for the CDR3: TGTGCCAGCCGGCCCCGAACCCAGGGTCCCCAAGAGACCCAGTACTTC. The encoded protein is CASRPRTQGPQETQYF. Based on the CDR3 plus reference TRBV7-9 and TRBJ2-5, the full variable domain is DTGVSQNPRHKITKRGQNVTFRCDPISEHNRLYWYRQTLGQGPEFLTYFQNEAQLEKSRLLSDRFSAERPKGSFSTLEIQRTEQGDSAMYLCASRPRTQGPQETQYFGPGTRLLVL.

The rearrangement links TRBV5-1 to TRBJ2-3; 12 bases fit TRBD2. The length of the CDR3 is 16 residues. From germline, CDR1 is SGHRS and CDR2 YFSETQ. J lost 2 bases, V lost 4 bases, and 5 bases had no gene match. The CDR3, as DNA: TGCGCCAGCAGCCCAGGGACTAGCGGGTTCACAGATACGCAGTATTTT. Translated: CASSPGTSGFTDTQYF.

This chain connects TRBV19 to TRBJ1-1; D possibly corresponds to TRBD1 (6 bases). The V end was cut by 8 bases, the J end by 1 base, with 20 bases between. This CDR3 comprises 16 residues. Germline CDR1 and CDR2: LNHDA and SQIVND (reference sequence). DNA of the CDR3: TGTGCCAGTTCCCCCGGACAGATATATTCGAACACTGAAGCTTTCTTT. It encodes CASSPGQIYSNTEAFF.

V is TRBV14 and J is TRBJ2-7; D uncertain. The germline V gene has CDR1 SGHDN and CDR2 FVKESK. The CDR3 is 14 amino acids. V lost 3 bases to trimming and J lost 3 bases, with 12 bases between them. The DNA of the CDR3 is TGTGCCAGCAGCCATAAAGACACTGACTACGAGCAGTACTTC. Amino acids: CASSHKDTDYEQYF. Complete variable domain (other parts from reference TRBV14 and TRBJ2-7): EAGVTQFPSHSVIEKGQTVTLRCDPISGHDNLYWYRRVMGKEIKFLLHFVKESKQDESGMPNNRFLAERTGGTYSTLKVQPAELEDSGVYFCASSHKDTDYEQYFGPGTRLTVT.

The chain links TRBV29-1 to TRBJ2-2; no definite D call. Trimming took off 1 base at V and 1 base at J, with 4 bases between the two ends. CDR3 size: 13 residues. Germline V gene data show CDR1 as SQVTM and CDR2 as ANQGSEA. In nucleotides, the CDR3 is TGCAGCGTTGAAGCCCAGAACACCGGGGAGCTGTTTTTT. Its translation: CSVEAQNTGELFF.

Notes on this clone: One end of the junction varies from germline; a read error may be responsible. The CDR3 reads CVSSYGQGGMETQYF. The DNA for the CDR3 is TGCGTCAGCAGTTATGGACAGGGGGGCATGGAGACCCAGTACTTC. The V gene is TRBV5-1, the J gene TRBJ2-5; 10 bases map to TRBD1. The CDR3 extends over 15 amino acids. Germline values: CDR1 SGHRS, CDR2 YFSETQ.

This clone was observed once. CDR3: CASSLLGQVASPLHF. DNA of the CDR3: TGTGCCAGCAGTCTCCTTGGACAGGTCGCTTCACCCCTCCACTTT. The chain employs TRBV9 and TRBJ1-6, with 7 bases that match TRBD1. Germline loops: CDR1 SGDLS, CDR2 YYNGEE. The CDR3 runs 15 residues. Trimming at V came to 5 bases and at J to 9 bases, leaving 11 bases not matched to a gene.

The chain has TRBV5-1 and TRBJ1-6; tentatively, D is TRBD1 (5 bases). This CDR3 has 15 residues. Germline CDR1 reads SGHRS; CDR2 reads YFSETQ. V shed 3 bases and J shed 7 bases, with 14 bases lying between them. The chain's CDR3 is CASSSLGVENSPLHF. In DNA, the CDR3 is TGCGCCAGCAGCTCTCTAGGGGTGGAGAATTCACCCCTCCACTTT.

This clone showed up just once. The chain couples TRBV2 to TRBJ2-3; no clear D. V was trimmed by 2 bases and J by 4 bases, leaving 10 bases between them. Germline assignment: CDR1 SNHLY and CDR2 FYNNEI. There are 14 residues in the CDR3. The CDR3 here is CASSESTAADTQYF. In nucleotides, the CDR3 is TGTGCCAGCAGTGAATCGACCGCGGCAGATACGCAGTATTTT. Supplemented by reference TRBV2 and TRBJ2-3, the full variable domain reads EPEVTQTPSHQVTQMGQEVILRCVPISNHLYFYWYRQILGQKVEFLVSFYNNEISEKSEIFDDQFSVERPDGSNFTLKIRSTKLEDSAMYFCASSESTAADTQYFGPGTRLTVL.

The V call is TRBV18, the J call TRBJ2-7; 9 bases are shared with TRBD1. The CDR3 is made up of 16 amino acids. V trimming: 6 bases; J trimming: 7 bases; junction bases outside the gene matches: 16. Germline V CDR1 and CDR2: KGHSH, LQKENI. DNA for the CDR3: TGTGCCAGCTCGAACACGGGACAGGGTGCGTTGGGAGAGCAGTACTTC. Translated: CASSNTGQGALGEQYF. Full variable domain (outside the CDR3, taken from reference TRBV18 and TRBJ2-7): NAGVMQNPRHLVRRRGQEARLRCSPMKGHSHVYWYRQLPEEGLKFMVYLQKENIIDESGMPKERFSAEFPKEGPSILRIQQVVRGDSAAYFCASSNTGQGALGEQYFGPGTRLTVT.